This T cell receptor beta chain was sequenced during a study of identifying expanded T cells in peripheral blood (dated by TCRdb to the late 2010s). About the investigation overall: Separate aliquots of the same genomic DNA pool were sequenced to produce technical replicates, and four replicates were compared in pairs.

General findings and caveats noted by the study authors: The binomial model flagged approximately 1.3 differentially abundant clones between technical replicates but around 15 over around 2 weeks and around 19 over roughly 4 weeks. It was expected by the authors that biological variance in healthy repertoires might increase further over much longer intervals, such as months to years. Across all healthy-donor time intervals, the beta-binomial model significantly cut both the number of clones called differentially abundant and the false-positive rate. In all healthy donors, the variance in clone template counts between samples taken roughly 14 days apart rose significantly as total template count increased.

No immune events such as infections were documented for the healthy donors during the collection period. Blood repertoires from healthy donors were used as a training cohort for calibrating time-dependent variance in a beta-binomial model of differential abundance of T-cell clones. The training cohort comprised approximately ten healthy donors, 3 female and 7 male. An age range of about 29 to 70 years, with an average of roughly 45 years, was recorded for the donors. Whole blood from each healthy donor was obtained from a commercial supplier and was collected at three time points about 15 days apart. Genomic DNA was extracted from unsorted whole blood for immunosequencing. The immunoSEQ Assay, which uses bias-controlled multiplex PCR amplification of genomic DNA, was used to profile TCRbeta CDR3 regions. The authors' pipeline ran thus. The absolute abundance of each unique TCRbeta CDR3 region was quantified after sequences were collapsed and filtered. Two models were used to test differential abundance: a binomial model (Fisher-equivalent) and a beta-binomial model that adds time-dependent variance fitted from healthy donors. Clones with fewer than 5 combined templates were removed, and differential abundance was called for clones with a Benjamini-Hochberg FDR below 0.01. In the beta-binomial model, variance was expressed as a function of the total template count across the two samples, in the form v = (b*log(k)+a)^2. TCRdb took over this immuneACCESS table, retaining in-frame rearrangements with V and J assigned. Such tables are incomplete; in checked studies, under half of the missing clones stem from an unresolved V gene, and the remainder is unexplained. The V and J calls and the clone size are those of that table, but D and trimming were determined from the DNA. This sample lists some 100,000 clones; approximately 88% were detected once. The leading ten clones occupy approximately 18% of the sample.

CDR1 and CDR2 were assigned from the germline V gene as SGHNT and YENEEA. The CDR3 holds 13 amino acids from the cysteine to the phenylalanine. Only the CDR3 part of the read is kept: 39 bases, read in frame from the first base. Between the V and J ends, shortened by 1 base and 6 bases respectively, the junction contains 10 bases. On this clone itself: There is no known antigen for this receptor. There are no base qualities to consult, and no much larger clone falls within one base.

The chain joins TRBV11-3 to TRBJ2-7; tentative D gene TRBD1, with 6 bases matching. This TCR came from a person aged 18 to 70 in good health. The sequenced sample was blood. The CDR3 in this case is CASSLVRGSEQYF. The nucleotide sequence reads as follows: TGTGCCAGCAGCTTAGTAAGGGGGTCCGAGCAGTACTTC.